These 21 T cell receptor beta chains share one sample of origin, sequenced in a study of cytomegalovirus exposure and HLA in healthy donors. PCR involved 60 Vbeta and 13 Jbeta primers. This table comes from immunoSEQ multiplex PCR, and its TCRdb copy is limited to in-frame clones, with some not included. The sample includes 200,000 to 250,000 clones, approximately 80% of them seen just once. Material: PBMCs. The origin of the receptors is a woman aged 40-49 years in good health and CMV-seronegative.

The genes are TRBV2 and TRBJ2-7; TRBD1 aligns across 7 bases. The CDR3 has 13 amino acids. Germline CDR1 and CDR2: SNHLY and FYNNEI. The V and J ends lost 9 bases and 3 bases, in that order; junction bases with no gene match: 8. CDR3: CASRQGPLYEQYF. CDR3 DNA: TGTGCCAGTCGACAGGGCCCACTCTACGAGCAGTACTTC.

The chain combines TRBV15 with TRBJ2-7; maybe TRBD1 (5 bases). Germline-derived CDR1 and CDR2 are LNHNV and YYDKDF (reference sequence). The CDR3 is 13 residues long. The V and J ends lost 5 bases and 0 bases respectively, with 8 bases between them. This chain's CDR3 is CATSQGFSYEQYF. CDR3 bases: TGTGCCACCAGCCAGGGATTCTCCTACGAGCAGTACTTC.

The rearrangement uses TRBV28 and TRBJ2-7; 7 nucleotides line up with TRBD1. The CDR3 spans 14 residues. CDR1 and CDR2 from the germline V gene are MDHEN and SYDVKM. V shed 7 bases, J shed 4 bases, and the junction held 10 bases outside the gene matches. The CDR3 region has the DNA TGTGCCAGCACTCGCCAAGGGGGCGCTTACGAGCAGTACTTC. Protein product: CASTRQGGAYEQYF.

This clone occurred once. The rearrangement uses TRBV7-9 and TRBJ2-1, with 9 bases identical to TRBD2. The CDR3 loop spans 12 amino acids. Germline V gene data show CDR1 as SEHNR and CDR2 as FQNEAQ (reference sequence). V lost 5 bases to trimming and J lost 9 bases; unmatched junction nucleotides: 2. The chain's CDR3 is CASSISGGEQFF. The DNA for the CDR3 is TGTGCCAGCAGCATTAGCGGGGGTGAGCAGTTCTTC.

The chain couples TRBV25-1 to TRBJ2-1; D possibly corresponds to TRBD1 (6 bases). The CDR3 sequence is 16 residues long. Trimming cost V 6 bases and J 2 bases, with 17 bases left between them. Germline V CDR1 and CDR2: MGHDK, SYGVNS. CDR3 region: CASRRSTPGAYNEQFF. CDR3 nucleotide sequence: TGTGCCAGCAGGAGATCGACACCAGGGGCCTACAATGAGCAGTTCTTC.

The chain employs TRBV21-1 and TRBJ1-1; no DNA check was done on the table's D call, TRBD1. TRBV21-1 is labeled a pseudogene. The CDR3 runs to 16 residues. For the CDR3, the DNA is TGTGCCAGCAGCACCCGGGACACAACCCCGAACACTGAAGCTTTCTTT. It specifies CASSTRDTTPNTEAFF.

V gene TRBV5-4 combines with J gene TRBJ2-7, with 10 positions matching TRBD2. Unmatched junction bases numbered 4, after V lost 4 bases and J lost 0 bases. This CDR3 comprises 15 residues. Per germline, CDR1 SGHNT and CDR2 YYREEE (reference sequence). The CDR3 is CASSGSGGASYEQYF. For the CDR3, the DNA is TGTGCCAGCAGCGGGAGCGGGGGGGCCTCCTACGAGCAGTACTTC.

The chain combines TRBV10-3 with TRBJ1-2; TRBD1 matches 8 bases. The CDR3 is made up of 13 amino acids. Germline lookup yields CDR1 ENHRY and CDR2 SYGVKD. Trimming took 10 bases from V and 7 from J; bases not matched to a gene: 11. CDR3 DNA sequence: TGTGCCACCGGGACAGGTCAAGGGGGTGGCTACACCTTC. Its translation: CATGTGQGGGYTF.

The chain has TRBV30 and TRBJ1-2, with 8 bases fitting TRBD1. With V trimmed by 2 bases and J by 6 bases, 11 bases remained unmatched. The CDR3 has 15 residues. The V gene's germline CDR1 is GTSNPN and CDR2 SVGIG (reference sequence). This chain's CDR3 is CAWSIRGRPLNGYTF. In DNA, the CDR3 is TGTGCCTGGAGTATCAGGGGGCGCCCCCTAAATGGCTACACCTTC.

The chain links TRBV2 to TRBJ2-7; 7 bases match TRBD2. V gave up 8 bases and J gave up 5 bases; unmatched junction bases: 12. The CDR3 has 14 residues. Germline CDR1 and CDR2: SNHLY and FYNNEI. The CDR3 reads CASRRGEPIDEQYF. CDR3 bases: TGTGCCAGCCGTCGGGGGGAGCCCATCGACGAGCAGTACTTC.

V and J are TRBV27 and TRBJ2-5, with 9 bases lining up with TRBD1. The better agreement between TRBJ2-7 and the DNA end casts doubt on the J call. This CDR3 has 12 residues. Germline V CDR1 and CDR2: MNHEY, SMNVEV (reference sequence). CDR3 loop: CASAGDRDEQYF. The DNA for the CDR3 is TGTGCCAGCGCCGGGGACAGGGACGAGCAGTACTTC.

The genes are TRBV4-1 and TRBJ2-1, with 12 bases lining up with TRBD2. Germline V gene sequence: CDR1 MGHRA, CDR2 YSYEKL. This CDR3 has 17 residues. V lost 1 base and J lost 4; bases outside the gene matches: 5. CDR3 sequence reads: CASSQGLAGAAYNEQFF. DNA for the CDR3: TGCGCCAGCAGCCAAGGACTAGCGGGGGCCGCATACAATGAGCAGTTCTTC.

V is TRBV19 and J is TRBJ1-3; unclear D gene. The CDR3 consists of 14 residues. V dropped 5 bases and J dropped 1 base, with 9 bases sitting between them. CDR1 LNHDA and CDR2 SQIVND come from the germline V gene (reference sequence). The CDR3 sequence: CASSRRSSGNTIYF. CDR3 nucleotide sequence: TGTGCCAGTAGTCGGAGGTCATCTGGAAACACCATATATTTT.

The chain combines TRBV2 with TRBJ1-4; TRBD1 might be the D (5 bases). Trimming removed 6 bases from V and 2 bases from J, with 13 bases in between. CDR3 length: 15 amino acids. Germline V gives CDR1 SNHLY, CDR2 FYNNEI. The CDR3 loop reads CASRAGRSTNEKLFF. The CDR3 DNA reads as TGTGCCAGCAGGGCGGGGCGATCGACTAATGAAAAACTGTTTTTT.

The rearrangement joins TRBV10-3 to TRBJ2-3, with D possibly TRBD1 on 6 matching bases. Germline assignment: CDR1 ENHRY and CDR2 SYGVKD. The CDR3 loop spans 14 amino acids. Deletions cut 8 bases from V and 6 bases from J, with 18 bases between. The CDR3 sequence: CAIRVTGKMDTQYF. The CDR3 DNA sequence: TGTGCCATCCGGGTAACAGGGAAGATGGATACGCAGTATTTT.

This sequence joins TRBV9 and TRBJ1-1; D call uncertain. With 6 bases removed from V and 3 bases from J, the gap between germline ends came to 15 bases. Per germline, CDR1 SGDLS and CDR2 YYNGEE. This CDR3 region has 14 residues. The DNA of the CDR3 is TGTGCCAGCATCACAATCCGCTCCTACACTGAAGCTTTCTTT. This gives the protein CASITIRSYTEAFF.

For this clone: The same CDR3 arises from other DNA sequences in this sample as well. The genes are TRBV9 and TRBJ2-6, with TRBD2 as a possible D gene (6 bases). V was shortened by 0 bases and J by 2 bases, with 9 bases between the two germline ends. The CDR3 consists of 16 residues. CDR1 SGDLS and CDR2 YYNGEE come from the germline V gene. CDR3 nucleotides: TGTGCCAGCAGCGTAGGCGGGGTGGCTGGGGCCAACGTCCTGACTTTC. Translating gives CASSVGGVAGANVLTF. The variable domain in full, completed from reference TRBV9 and TRBJ2-6, reads DSGVTQTPKHLITATGQRVTLRCSPRSGDLSVYWYQQSLDQGLQFLIQYYNGEERAKGNILERFSAQQFPDLHSELNLSSLELGDSALYFCASSVGGVAGANVLTFGAGSRLTVL.

CDR3 protein: CASSQVSRSASEAFF. CDR3 coding DNA: TGCGCCAGCAGCCAAGTTTCCAGGTCGGCCTCTGAAGCTTTCTTT. The chain joins TRBV4-1 to TRBJ1-1; D is unresolved. V was shortened by 1 base and J by 6 bases, with 15 bases between the two germline ends. Germline loops: CDR1 MGHRA, CDR2 YSYEKL. The CDR3 runs 15 residues.

The chain joins TRBV28 to TRBJ2-6; TRBD1 aligns across 9 bases. V trimming: 6 bases; J trimming: 4 bases; junction bases outside the gene matches: 7. The CDR3 is 16 residues long. CDR1 and CDR2 from the germline V gene are MDHEN and SYDVKM. This CDR3 reads CASSRGQGSGANVLTF. CDR3 bases: TGTGCCAGCAGCCGAGGACAGGGGTCGGGGGCCAACGTCCTGACTTTC.

This chain links TRBV18 with TRBJ2-7; 9 bases match TRBD1. CDR1 is KGHSH, CDR2 LQKENI, per germline. The junction had 9 bases not matched to a gene; V was cut back by 6 bases and J by 6 bases. The CDR3 contains 14 residues. CDR3 residues: CASSHLQGAREQYF. The DNA for the CDR3 is TGTGCCAGCTCGCATCTACAGGGGGCGCGCGAGCAGTACTTC.

A remark on this clone: The junction does not match germline at one end; this may be a read error. This rearrangement joins TRBV7-9 to TRBJ1-1; D is uncertain. Germline loops: CDR1 SEHNR, CDR2 FQNEAQ (reference sequence). The CDR3 is made up of 12 amino acids. CDR3 in amino acids: CSSSLELRGAFF. Here the CDR3 DNA reads TGTTCCAGCAGCTTAGAATTACGGGGAGCTTTCTTT. Full variable domain (rest looked up from reference TRBV7-9 and TRBJ1-1): DTGVSQNPRHKITKRGQNVTFRCDPISEHNRLYWYRQTLGQGPEFLTYFQNEAQLEKSRLLSDRFSAERPKGSFSTLEIQRTEQGDSAMYLCSSSLELRGAFFGQGTRLTVV.